A selection of T cell receptor beta chains follows, all from one sample in a study of OX40 agonist ivuxolimab in advanced cancers. Assay used: immunoSEQ multiplex PCR; TCRdb lists only in-frame clones, some missing. Among 50,000 to 75,000 clones listed, around nine tenths were seen once. This specimen consisted of CD4+ or CD8+ T cells sorted from blood, obtained in a trial of the OX40 agonist ivuxolimab. The receptors stem from an adult with an advanced solid tumor such as melanoma, head and neck, liver or kidney cancer. Both conserved end residues are part of each CDR3. The order of the fields is CDR3 length, clone size, D gene, V gene, J gene, CDR3 protein, CDR3 DNA. D genes are given only for firm matches. Size is stated for part of the rows, as once, few or many counts, or as a class when the clone is expanded.

>16|.|.|TRBV30|TRBJ2-3
CAWSVIRGSSTDTQYF
TGTGCCTGGAGTGTAATTCGGGGGTCTAGCACAGATACGCAGTATTTT
>19|.|TRBD2|TRBV27|TRBJ2-3
CASSFLRTSGVSGFDTQYF
TGTGCCAGCAGTTTCCTCCGGACTAGCGGGGTCTCAGGGTTTGATACGCAGTATTTT
>14|.|.|TRBV6-1|TRBJ1-3
CASPWDTSGNTIYF
TGTGCCAGCCCATGGGACACCTCTGGAAACACCATATATTTT
>11|.|.|TRBV5-6|TRBJ2-7
CASSLEYEQYF
TGTGCCAGCAGCTTGGAATACGAGCAGTACTTC
>13|few|TRBD1|TRBV2|TRBJ1-1
CASSRQGMAEAFF
TGTGCCAGCAGTAGACAGGGGATGGCTGAAGCTTTCTTT
>14|.|.|TRBV18|TRBJ1-4
CASSPTPDLGKLFF
TGTGCCAGCTCACCAACCCCCGATTTGGGAAAACTGTTTTTT
>13|.|TRBD1|TRBV14|TRBJ1-6
CASSLDRVSPLHF
TGTGCCAGCAGCCTCGACAGGGTTTCACCCCTCCACTTT
>13|.|.|TRBV7-9|TRBJ1-1
CASSFGRDTEAFF
TGTGCCAGCAGCTTCGGACGGGACACTGAAGCTTTCTTT
>14|few|.|TRBV11-2|TRBJ1-2
CASSRTGREDGYTF
TGTGCCAGCAGCCGGACGGGCAGGGAGGATGGCTACACCTTC
>14|.|TRBD2|TRBV13|TRBJ2-5
CASRPAGGAETQYF
TGTGCCAGCAGGCCGGCGGGGGGGGCGGAGACCCAGTACTTC
>14|.|.|TRBV6-5|TRBJ2-7
CASSPPGLSWEQYF
TGTGCCAGCAGTCCACCGGGACTCTCTTGGGAGCAGTACTTC
>14|.|TRBD1|TRBV2|TRBJ1-1
CASNLDRAGTEAFF
TGTGCCAGCAACTTGGACAGGGCGGGGACTGAAGCTTTCTTT
>18|.|TRBD2|TRBV5-4|TRBJ2-3
CASSAVSGGVLGTDTQYF
TGTGCCAGCAGCGCGGTGAGCGGGGGCGTCCTTGGCACAGATACGCAGTATTTT
>17|.|TRBD2|TRBV18|TRBJ2-3
CASSQSSGLAGIDTQYF
TGTGCCAGCTCCCAGAGTTCGGGCCTAGCGGGGATAGATACGCAGTATTTT
>19|.|.|TRBV2|TRBJ2-5
CASSVPEGTGGLRGETQYF
TGTGCCAGCAGTGTCCCCGAGGGAACGGGGGGCCTCAGGGGGGAGACCCAGTACTTC
>12|few|.|TRBV7-8|TRBJ1-1
CASSQTRTEAFF
TGTGCCAGCAGCCAGACGCGCACTGAAGCTTTCTTT
>13|once|.|TRBV18|TRBJ2-7
CASSPDSVYEQYF
TGTGCCAGCTCACCAGATTCAGTATACGAGCAGTACTTC
>15|.|.|TRBV6-1|TRBJ2-1
CASSEDGTPNNEQFF
TGTGCCAGCAGTGAAGATGGGACACCCAACAATGAGCAGTTCTTC
>15|.|.|TRBV5-1|TRBJ1-1
CASSLATGKNTEAFF
TGCGCCAGCAGCTTGGCGACGGGGAAGAACACTGAAGCTTTCTTT
>13|.|.|TRBV7-7|TRBJ2-2
CASSLGVAGELFF
TGTGCCAGCAGCTTAGGAGTAGCCGGGGAGCTGTTTTTT
>14|.|TRBD2|TRBV4-1|TRBJ2-5
CASSQGVAGETQYF
TGCGCCAGCAGCCAAGGCGTAGCGGGGGAGACCCAGTACTTC
>14|.|TRBD1|TRBV6-1|TRBJ2-7
CASSGGQGANEQYF
TGTGCCAGCAGCGGTGGACAGGGGGCCAACGAGCAGTACTTC
>13|.|.|TRBV7-8|TRBJ2-3
CASIQSPPDTQYF
TGTGCCAGCATCCAGTCCCCTCCAGATACGCAGTATTTT
>14|.|.|TRBV6-1|TRBJ1-3
CASSPGVGGNTIYF
TGTGCCAGCAGTCCAGGGGTAGGTGGAAACACCATATATTTT
>14|.|TRBD1|TRBV6-5|TRBJ1-5
CASRPRGENQPQHF
TGTGCCAGCAGACCCAGGGGGGAGAACCAGCCCCAGCATTTT
>15|few|TRBD1|TRBV11-2|TRBJ2-1
CASSLAPRGQGEQFF
TGTGCCAGCAGCTTAGCCCCAAGGGGGCAGGGTGAGCAGTTCTTC
>14|.|.|TRBV5-8|TRBJ2-7
CASSLPGGTYEQYF
TGTGCCAGCAGCTTACCCGGGGGAACCTACGAGCAGTACTTC
>14|.|.|TRBV7-2|TRBJ2-5
CASSLVAGSGTQYF
TGTGCCAGCAGCTTAGTTGCCGGGTCGGGGACCCAGTACTTC
>12|.|.|TRBV6-5|TRBJ1-3
CASSQGESTIYF
TGTGCCAGCAGTCAAGGGGAGTCCACCATATATTTT
>15|.|.|TRBV5-4|TRBJ1-2
CASSLGRGANYGYTF
TGTGCCAGCAGCTTGGGAAGGGGGGCGAACTATGGCTACACCTTC
>16|.|.|TRBV11-2|TRBJ1-5
CASSLNPVGSNQPQHF
TGTGCCAGCAGCTTAAATCCGGTTGGAAGCAATCAGCCCCAGCATTTT
>14|.|.|TRBV19|TRBJ2-1
CASIPAPNYNEQFF
TGTGCCAGTATTCCGGCGCCGAACTACAATGAGCAGTTCTTC
>15|once|TRBD1|TRBV6-6|TRBJ2-7
CASSYGKTGGYEQYF
TGTGCCAGCAGTTACGGGAAGACAGGGGGCTACGAGCAGTACTTC
>14|.|.|TRBV10-1|TRBJ2-5
CASSEPGEYETQYF
TGCGCCAGCAGTGAGCCAGGGGAGTACGAGACCCAGTACTTC
>13|.|TRBD1|TRBV12-5|TRBJ2-7
CASGLGQGREQYF
TGTGCTAGTGGACTCGGACAGGGGAGAGAGCAGTACTTC
>15|.|.|TRBV5-1|TRBJ1-2
CASSLDLAGNYGYTF
TGCGCCAGCAGCTTGGATCTGGCCGGTAACTATGGCTACACCTTC
>15|.|.|TRBV23-1|TRBJ1-5
CASSQSPRSNQPQHF
TGCGCCAGCAGTCAATCCCCCCGTAGCAATCAGCCCCAGCATTTT
>14|.|TRBD1|TRBV5-1|TRBJ2-7
CASSLTGTGSEQYF
TGCGCCAGCAGCTTGACCGGGACAGGGAGCGAGCAGTACTTC
>16|once|TRBD2|TRBV5-3|TRBJ2-1
CARSLVGSGSLDEQFF
TGTGCCAGAAGCTTGGTGGGTAGCGGGTCTCTTGATGAGCAGTTCTTC
>13|.|.|TRBV4-3|TRBJ1-1
CASSQRENTEAFF
TGCGCCAGCAGCCAACGAGAGAACACTGAAGCTTTCTTT
>17|.|.|TRBV5-4|TRBJ2-2
CASSLASGSANTGELFF
TGTGCCAGCAGCTTGGCATCAGGGAGCGCGAACACCGGGGAGCTGTTTTTT
>14|.|.|TRBV6-5|TRBJ2-7
CASSYRGAAYEQYF
TGTGCCAGCAGTTACCGGGGGGCGGCCTACGAGCAGTACTTC
>12|.|.|TRBV11-3|TRBJ2-5
CASSPEGETQYF
TGTGCCAGCAGCCCCGAGGGGGAGACCCAGTACTTC
>15|.|.|TRBV5-3|TRBJ1-1
CARTILPGVNTEAFF
TGTGCCAGAACCATTCTTCCCGGGGTGAACACTGAAGCTTTCTTT
>14|.|.|TRBV29-1|TRBJ2-1
CSVEGTILYNEQFF
TGCAGCGTTGAAGGGACCATATTGTACAATGAGCAGTTCTTC
>17|.|TRBD1|TRBV19|TRBJ1-1
CAVLAGTGRRMNTEAFF
TGTGCCGTACTCGCCGGGACAGGGAGGAGGATGAACACTGAAGCTTTCTTT
>17|.|TRBD1|TRBV4-1|TRBJ2-4
CASSPLALSGGGNIQYF
TGCGCCAGCAGCCCCCTGGCACTATCAGGGGGTGGTAACATTCAGTACTTC
>15|.|TRBD1|TRBV5-4|TRBJ2-5
CASSSAGTGSQTQYF
TGTGCCAGCAGCTCTGCCGGGACAGGGTCGCAGACCCAGTACTTC
>20|.|.|TRBV5-5|TRBJ2-6
CASSPADYGQSFSGANVLTF
TGTGCCAGCAGCCCTGCGGATTATGGACAGTCCTTTTCTGGGGCCAACGTCCTGACTTTC
>15|.|.|TRBV4-2|TRBJ1-4
CASSQESTGAIKLFF
TGTGCCAGCAGCCAAGAAAGCACAGGCGCCATAAAACTGTTTTTT
>14|.|TRBD2|TRBV5-1|TRBJ2-5
CASSFGGGLETQYF
TGCGCCAGCAGCTTCGGGGGGGGCCTGGAGACCCAGTACTTC
>11|.|.|TRBV6-6|TRBJ1-1
CASRLDGEAFF
TGTGCCAGCAGATTAGACGGTGAAGCTTTCTTT
>18|.|.|TRBV6-4|TRBJ1-6
CASSDTYGATGPNSPLHF
TGTGCCAGCAGTGACACCTACGGTGCCACAGGCCCAAATTCACCCCTCCACTTT
>15|few|.|TRBV5-1|TRBJ2-6
CASSPDSSGANVLTF
TGCGCCAGCAGCCCAGACAGCTCTGGGGCCAACGTCCTGACTTTC
>12|.|.|TRBV9|TRBJ2-1
CASSVGSNEQFF
TGTGCCAGCAGCGTAGGCAGCAATGAGCAGTTCTTC
>16|.|TRBD1|TRBV2|TRBJ1-2
CASEVTGGGLDYGYTF
TGTGCCAGCGAGGTGACAGGGGGCGGTTTAGATTATGGCTACACCTTC
>16|.|TRBD1|TRBV5-1|TRBJ2-2
CASSSGPGQGTGELFF
TGCGCCAGCAGCTCCGGCCCGGGACAGGGTACCGGGGAGCTGTTTTTT
>15|.|TRBD2|TRBV7-9|TRBJ2-3
CASTITSGGTDTQYF
TGTGCCAGCACCATAACTAGCGGGGGCACAGATACGCAGTATTTT
>15|.|TRBD2|TRBV6-1|TRBJ2-3
CASRATSGGTDTQYF
TGTGCCAGCAGAGCGACTAGCGGGGGCACAGATACGCAGTATTTT